Reported below is one T cell receptor beta chain. CDR3 length: 13 amino acids. V lost 2 bases and J 3 bases, leaving 8 bases between the germline ends. CDR1 MGHRA and CDR2 YSYEKL come from the germline V gene. Clones were sequenced by immunoSEQ multiplex PCR, and TCRdb holds only the in-frame ones, with some missing. The sample records around 300,000 clones, approximately 90% being singletons. The sample belongs to a study of blood T cell repertoires in COVID-19. Turning to the study itself: Italy, Spain and the United States were the sources of the convalescent and acute COVID-19 samples.

The chain is built from TRBV4-1 and TRBJ2-7; D gene unclear. Sequenced: PBMCs or T cells enriched from blood (not recorded which). This TCR was sampled from a woman aged 18-29 years who had recovered from COVID-19. CDR3 sequence: CASSQNIDYEQYF. In DNA, the CDR3 is TGCGCCAGCAGCCAAAACATTGACTACGAGCAGTACTTC.